This TCR beta chain comes out of a study of T cells in tuberculosis. In the study overall: A South African cohort included IGRA-negative adolescents, latently infected IGRA-positive adolescents and adults with active tuberculosis. The study, taken as a whole, reports: Smaller distances to GMM-specific TCRs suggested their expansion in active tuberculosis. Active tuberculosis patients had shorter CDR3-alpha; the beta difference was nonsignificant.

Generated by immunoSEQ multiplex PCR, the TCRdb table keeps only in-frame clones and is missing some. The table has about 43,000 clones, about 94% seen once; the top ten hold 1.5% to 2%. On average around 95,000 T cells per donor were immunosequenced. About this clone: What it binds is unknown.

V shed 3 bases and J shed 9 bases, with 18 bases lying between them. Germline V gene data show CDR1 as GTSNPN and CDR2 as SVGIG (reference sequence). The CDR3 sequence is 14 residues long. The receptor's source is a donor between 10 and 35 years old with latent tuberculosis or without tuberculosis infection. Some clones in this sample may be carry-over from other donors' samples. This rearrangement joins TRBV30 to TRBJ1-5; D uncertain. Material for sequencing was PBMCs. This chain's CDR3 is CAWSGPLTGRPQHF. CDR3 nucleotide sequence: TGTGCCTGGAGCGGGCCTTTGACCGGGAGGCCCCAGCATTTT.